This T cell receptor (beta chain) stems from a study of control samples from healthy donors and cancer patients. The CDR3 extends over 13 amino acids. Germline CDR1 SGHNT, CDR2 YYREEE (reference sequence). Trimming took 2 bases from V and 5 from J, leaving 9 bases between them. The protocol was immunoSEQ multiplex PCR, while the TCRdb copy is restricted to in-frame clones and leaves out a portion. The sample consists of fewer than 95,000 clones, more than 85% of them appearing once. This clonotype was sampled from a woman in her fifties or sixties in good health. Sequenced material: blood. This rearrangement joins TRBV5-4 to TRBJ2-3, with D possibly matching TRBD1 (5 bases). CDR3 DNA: TGTGCCAGCAGCTTAGGGGCCGAAGATACGCAGTATTTT. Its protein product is CASSLGAEDTQYF.